Below, one T cell receptor beta chain is given with its context. The sample is drawn from a study of CD8 T cells in Susac syndrome. Reverse transcription of about 0.5 to 1 ug RNA was carried out with random hexamers. TCRdb re-analysed the immunoSEQ multiplex PCR reads in MiXCR, keeping a single row per CDR3 protein. The sample has about 84,000 distinct CDR3 sequences; roughly 93% are singletons. V dropped 5 bases and J dropped 2; count of bases not matched to a gene: 8. The CDR3 is 16 residues long. The germline gives CDR1 MNHEY, CDR2 SMNVEV (reference sequence). The specimen sequenced was CD8+ T cells from PBMCs. The source of this sequence is a human donor in good health. The chain has TRBV27 and TRBJ2-7, with 11 positions matching TRBD1. This CDR3 reads CASSPGTGGPAYEQYF. As DNA, the CDR3 is TGTGCCAGCAGTCCCGGGACAGGGGGTCCAGCCTACGAGCAGTACTTC.